This T cell receptor (beta chain) was observed in a study of shared clonotypes between healthy human individuals. Study-level points and caveats: Clonotype sharing among donors, it was expected, would be affected by sequencing depth.

For this clone: Its antigen is unknown.

In germline, CDR1 is ENHRY, CDR2 SYGVKD. The CDR3 is made up of 18 amino acids. The V end was cut by 4 bases, the J end by 1 base, with 20 bases between. Several immunoSEQ plates received, in even portions, the genomic DNA of each subset. Clones were read by immunoSEQ multiplex PCR, and TCRdb kept only the in-frame ones, dropping some. The data hold 950,000 to 1,300,000 clones, with under 80% observed a single time. The chain links TRBV10-3 to TRBJ2-4, with a weak D call TRBD1 (6 bases). Sequencing used memory CD4+ T cells sorted from blood. Subset here: CD45RA-negative fraction. The clonotype was recovered from a man aged 18 to 29 in good health. CDR3 DNA: TGTGCCATCAGTGGCCACTCAGGGGTTCTGTGGGCCAAAAACATTCAGTACTTC. The encoded protein is CAISGHSGVLWAKNIQYF.